The present entry profiles one T cell receptor beta chain with its context. Antigen: not known. Positively selected for CCR7, the CD45RO-negative cells used as naive CD8 cells excluded terminally differentiated effector memory CD45RA+ cells. All participating donors were Caucasian adults from Nashville, Tennessee. This sample stems from a study of shared clonotypes between healthy human individuals. Study outcomes and limitations: Sharing across four donors was seen in 4% to 5% of naive CD4 clonotypes. Rarefaction gave evidence that sorted-subset sequencing remained incomplete despite large depth.

The method was immunoSEQ multiplex PCR; TCRdb's version includes in-frame clones alone and lacks a portion of them. The data hold around 2.1 million clones, with about 92% observed a single time. From germline, CDR1 is SGHVS and CDR2 FNYEAQ. The CDR3 loop spans 15 amino acids. The V and J ends lost 3 bases and 0 bases, in that order; junction bases with no gene match: 4. The sequence derives from a man between 18 and 29 years old in good health. Some clones in this sample may be carry-over from other donors' samples. This sequence joins TRBV7-6 and TRBJ2-7; the match to TRBD1 covers 8 bases. Sequencing input: naive CD8+ T cells from PBMCs. CDR3 DNA: TGTGCCAGCAGCTTGACAGGGGCTAGCTCCTACGAGCAGTACTTC. Amino acids: CASSLTGASSYEQYF.